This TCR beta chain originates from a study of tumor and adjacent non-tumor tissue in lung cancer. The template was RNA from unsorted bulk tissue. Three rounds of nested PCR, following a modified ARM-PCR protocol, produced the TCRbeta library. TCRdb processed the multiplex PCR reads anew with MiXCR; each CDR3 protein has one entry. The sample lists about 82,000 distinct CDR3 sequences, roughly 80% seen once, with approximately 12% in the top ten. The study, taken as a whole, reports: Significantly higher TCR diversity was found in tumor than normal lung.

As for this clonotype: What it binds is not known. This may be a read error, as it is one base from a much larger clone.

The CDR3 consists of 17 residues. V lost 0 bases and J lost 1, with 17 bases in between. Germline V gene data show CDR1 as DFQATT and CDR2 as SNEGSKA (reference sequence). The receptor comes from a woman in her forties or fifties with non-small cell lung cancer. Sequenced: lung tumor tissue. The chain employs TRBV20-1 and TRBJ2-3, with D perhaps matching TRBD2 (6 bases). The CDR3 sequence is CSARDPGGGRGTDTQYF. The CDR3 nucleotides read TGCAGTGCTAGAGATCCCGGGGGTGGGCGGGGCACAGATACGCAGTATTTT.